A single sample is the source of the 23 T cell receptor beta chains below, sequenced in a study of cytomegalovirus exposure and HLA in healthy donors. In the PCR, 60 Vbeta and 13 Jbeta primers were used. Sequencing was performed with immunoSEQ multiplex PCR; in TCRdb, only in-frame clones are kept and a portion is missing. The profile covers some 190,000 clones, with over 80% appearing a single time and 1.5% taken by the ten largest. Sample: PBMCs. The receptors were sampled from a man aged 40-55 years in good health and CMV-seronegative.

Points on this clone: A junction boundary mismatches the germline segment, possibly from a read error. This chain joins TRBV6-1 and TRBJ2-2, with 9 bases lining up with TRBD2. Germline V lookup: CDR1 MNHNS, CDR2 SASEGT. The CDR3 is 15 amino acids. CDR3 protein: CAIRGASGASGKLFF. In DNA, the CDR3 is TGTGCCATCCGGGGAGCTAGCGGGGCGTCCGGGAAGCTGTTTTTT.

This sequence joins TRBV6-6 and TRBJ2-7; D perhaps matches TRBD1 (6 bases). With 7 bases removed from V and 0 bases from J, the gap between germline ends came to 13 bases. CDR3 length: 14 residues. Germline V gives CDR1 MNHNY, CDR2 SVGAGI (reference sequence). The CDR3 nucleotides are TGTGCCAGCAAATATGGGGACAACTCCTACGAGCAGTACTTC. Residues: CASKYGDNSYEQYF.

The rearrangement uses TRBV19 and TRBJ1-1, with D possibly matching TRBD1 (5 bases). The CDR3 is 17 amino acids. The V gene lost 4 bases and the J gene lost 0 bases, with 18 bases spanning the gap. Germline assignment: CDR1 LNHDA and CDR2 SQIVND (reference sequence). The DNA of the CDR3 is TGTGCCAGTAGTAATATGGGTCAGGGAGGGATGAACACTGAAGCTTTCTTT. Its protein product is CASSNMGQGGMNTEAFF. Complete variable domain (other parts from reference TRBV19 and TRBJ1-1): DGGITQSPKYLFRKEGQNVTLSCEQNLNHDAMYWYRQDPGQGLRLIYYSQIVNDFQKGDIAEGYSVSREKKESFPLTVTSAQKNPTAFYLCASSNMGQGGMNTEAFFGQGTRLTVV.

This clone showed up just a few times. The chain combines TRBV18 with TRBJ2-3; 10 nucleotides align to TRBD1. Unmatched junction bases numbered 13, after V lost 5 bases and J lost 11 bases. This CDR3 is 15 amino acids long. The V gene's germline CDR1 is KGHSH and CDR2 LQKENI. CDR3 in amino acids: CASSEGQGLTYEQYF. For the CDR3, the DNA is TGTGCCAGCTCAGAGGGACAGGGGCTAACCTATGAGCAGTATTTT.

The rearrangement links TRBV4-3 to TRBJ2-5; 10 nucleotides align to TRBD2. This CDR3 comprises 16 residues. Trimming at V came to 4 bases and at J to 1 base, leaving 6 bases not matched to a gene. CDR1 LGHNA and CDR2 YSLEER come from the germline V gene. This chain's CDR3 is CASSPLAGDLQETQYF. CDR3 nucleotide sequence: TGCGCCAGCAGCCCTCTAGCGGGGGACCTCCAAGAGACCCAGTACTTC.

The chain combines TRBV11-3 with TRBJ2-5, with 10 nucleotides matching TRBD2. V shed 5 bases, J shed 1 base, and the junction held 19 bases outside the gene matches. CDR3 length: 20 residues. Germline-derived CDR1 and CDR2 are SGHNT and YENEEA. The CDR3 region has the DNA TGTGCCAGCAGCAAAGAAGGCAGCGGGGGGGCGTCCCCCCTCCAAGAGACCCAGTACTTC. Its protein is CASSKEGSGGASPLQETQYF.

The V gene is TRBV9, the J gene TRBJ1-3, with D hard to call. The CDR3 loop spans 15 amino acids. Deletions cut 0 bases from V and 4 bases from J, with 11 bases between. In germline, CDR1 is SGDLS, CDR2 YYNGEE. The CDR3 nucleotides read TGTGCCAGCAGCGTAGGAGTATCTTCCGGAAACACCATATATTTT. The encoded protein is CASSVGVSSGNTIYF.

As regards this clone: One junction end disagrees with the germline gene, perhaps due to a read error. The chain employs TRBV7-9 and TRBJ2-1; tentatively, D is TRBD2 (5 bases). The germline gives CDR1 SEHNR, CDR2 FQNEAQ (reference sequence). This CDR3 spans 15 amino acids. The CDR3 region has the DNA TGTTCCAGCAGCTCACGAGAGAGAGGGTACAATGAGCAGTTCTTC. It codes for CSSSSRERGYNEQFF.

V is TRBV18 and J is TRBJ2-3; TRBD2 aligns across 7 bases. The CDR3 covers 20 residues. After removal of 0 bases from V and 2 bases from J, the junction contained 17 bases not matched to a gene. The V gene's germline CDR1 is KGHSH and CDR2 LQKENI. Here the CDR3 reads CASSPPSFRQGLKHTDTQYF. The CDR3 bases are TGTGCCAGCTCACCACCGAGCTTTCGCCAGGGACTAAAGCACACAGATACGCAGTATTTT.

The V and J genes are TRBV2 and TRBJ1-6, with D possibly being TRBD1 (5 bases). The CDR3 sequence is 15 residues long. Germline V gene lookup returns CDR1 SNHLY and CDR2 FYNNEI. V lost 7 bases and J 0 bases, leaving 10 bases between the germline ends. The CDR3 region has the DNA TGTGCCAGCACCCGACAGAGCTCCTATAATTCACCCCTCCACTTT. Translated, it gives CASTRQSSYNSPLHF.

This clone was observed a handful of times. The CDR3 loop reads CASSFRQYSGANVLTF. The DNA for the CDR3 is TGTGCCAGCAGTTTCCGACAGTACTCTGGGGCCAACGTCCTGACTTTC. The rearrangement joins TRBV28 to TRBJ2-6; D is perhaps TRBD1 (5 bases). Germline CDR1 MDHEN, CDR2 SYDVKM. The CDR3 runs 16 residues. The V end lost 3 bases, the J end lost 0 bases, and 9 bases lay between the germline ends.

This sequence joins TRBV5-6 and TRBJ1-5; D may be TRBD1 (5 bases). Trimming shortened V by 4 bases and J by 1 base, and 15 bases separated the two germline ends. Germline loops: CDR1 SGHDT, CDR2 YYEEEE. This CDR3 contains 16 residues. The CDR3 DNA reads as TGTGCCAGCAGCAGGGCCGACAGACCGAGCAATCAGCCCCAGCATTTT. It specifies CASSRADRPSNQPQHF.

The chain couples TRBV7-9 to TRBJ1-2; tentatively, D is TRBD1 (6 bases). The V end lost 2 bases, the J end lost 2 bases, and 15 bases lay between the germline ends. The CDR3 contains 16 residues. Germline V gene lookup returns CDR1 SEHNR and CDR2 FQNEAQ (reference sequence). DNA of the CDR3: TGTGCCAGCAGCTTACGGGGACAAACAGCGAACTATGGCTACACCTTC. This sequence encodes CASSLRGQTANYGYTF.

This sequence joins TRBV27 and TRBJ1-2; D is possibly TRBD1 (6 bases). The CDR3 has 15 residues. V was trimmed by 4 bases and J by 2 bases, leaving 14 bases between them. Germline loops: CDR1 MNHEY, CDR2 SMNVEV (reference sequence). This chain's CDR3 is CASSSHRAQNYGYTF. The CDR3, as DNA: TGTGCCAGCAGTTCCCACAGGGCGCAGAACTATGGCTACACCTTC.

The J gene is TRBJ2-3, the V gene TRBV2, with 14 bases fitting TRBD2. The V and J ends lost 6 bases and 14 bases, in that order; junction bases with no gene match: 7. Germline V gives CDR1 SNHLY, CDR2 FYNNEI. There are 13 residues in the CDR3. This chain's CDR3 is CASRGTSGGRWYF. The CDR3 DNA is TGTGCCAGCAGGGGGACTAGCGGGGGCCGATGGTATTTT.

The DNA for the CDR3 is TGTGCCAGCAGTTACGGAGGGGAGGGAGCTGGAAACACCATATATTTT. Its translation is CASSYGGEGAGNTIYF. The chain employs TRBV6-5 and TRBJ1-3; possibly TRBD1 for D (5 bases). The germline gives CDR1 MNHEY, CDR2 SVGAGI. The V and J ends lost 2 bases and 2 bases respectively, with 13 bases between them. The CDR3 extends over 16 amino acids.

The chain employs TRBV7-2 and TRBJ1-4, with TRBD1 matching over 8 bases. CDR3 length: 17 amino acids. Germline loops: CDR1 SGHTA, CDR2 FQGNSA. With 0 bases clipped from V and 1 base from J, the junction kept 4 bases outside the gene matches. CDR3 sequence (DNA): TGTGCCAGCAGCTTAGCGGCAGGGGGCTTAACTAATGAAAAACTGTTTTTT. This codes for CASSLAAGGLTNEKLFF.

This clone occurred once. The chain joins TRBV7-3 to TRBJ2-3, with D perhaps matching TRBD1 (6 bases). V lost 4 bases and J lost 4, with 15 bases in between. CDR1 is SGHTA, CDR2 FQGTGA, per germline. The CDR3 totals 15 residues. The CDR3 region is CASSSPRTEPDTQYF. The CDR3 DNA reads TGTGCCAGCAGCTCCCCCCGGACAGAACCAGATACGCAGTATTTT.

Turning to this clone: The junction does not match germline at one end; this may be a read error. This rearrangement joins TRBV28 to TRBJ2-7; D uncertain. Germline V gene sequence: CDR1 MDHEN, CDR2 SYDVKM. CDR3 length equals 13 residues. The DNA of the CDR3 is TGTGCCAGCAGTTTGCCGACACTCTACGGGCAGTACTTC. As protein: CASSLPTLYGQYF.

V is TRBV25-1 and J is TRBJ2-3, with 9 bases fitting TRBD2. CDR1 and CDR2 (germline): MGHDK, SYGVNS. This CDR3 is 14 amino acids long. The junction had 5 bases not matched to a gene; V was cut back by 7 bases and J by 3 bases. The CDR3 coding sequence is TGTGCCAGCATGGTGGGACTAGCTACAGATACGCAGTATTTT. Translating gives CASMVGLATDTQYF.

V usage is TRBV19 and J usage is TRBJ2-7; TRBD2 matches 13 bases. The CDR3 contains 14 residues. The J segment lost 5 bases and the V segment lost 5 bases, leaving 3 bases of the junction unmatched. From germline, CDR1 is LNHDA and CDR2 SQIVND (reference sequence). CDR3 amino acids: CASSWTSGSDEQYF. CDR3 coding DNA: TGTGCCAGTAGTTGGACTAGCGGGAGTGACGAGCAGTACTTC.

This clone was found once. The chain is built from TRBV4-3 and TRBJ2-2; the D gene is possibly TRBD2 (6 bases). The germline CDR1 and CDR2 sequences are LGHNA and YSLEER. Trimming left V 6 bases short and J 0 bases short, with 11 bases between. This CDR3 comprises 15 residues. The CDR3: CASRGEAANTGELFF. In DNA, the CDR3 is TGCGCCAGCAGGGGGGAGGCCGCGAACACCGGGGAGCTGTTTTTT.

The V gene is TRBV4-2, the J gene TRBJ2-7, with TRBD2 matching 9 bases. From germline, CDR1 is LGHNA and CDR2 YNFKEQ. Losses at the gene ends were 1 base for V and 5 bases for J; bases not matched to a gene: 6. This CDR3 is built from 15 residues. The CDR3 sequence is CASSQGGRALDEQYF. The CDR3 DNA follows: TGTGCCAGCAGCCAAGGCGGGAGGGCCCTCGACGAGCAGTACTTC.